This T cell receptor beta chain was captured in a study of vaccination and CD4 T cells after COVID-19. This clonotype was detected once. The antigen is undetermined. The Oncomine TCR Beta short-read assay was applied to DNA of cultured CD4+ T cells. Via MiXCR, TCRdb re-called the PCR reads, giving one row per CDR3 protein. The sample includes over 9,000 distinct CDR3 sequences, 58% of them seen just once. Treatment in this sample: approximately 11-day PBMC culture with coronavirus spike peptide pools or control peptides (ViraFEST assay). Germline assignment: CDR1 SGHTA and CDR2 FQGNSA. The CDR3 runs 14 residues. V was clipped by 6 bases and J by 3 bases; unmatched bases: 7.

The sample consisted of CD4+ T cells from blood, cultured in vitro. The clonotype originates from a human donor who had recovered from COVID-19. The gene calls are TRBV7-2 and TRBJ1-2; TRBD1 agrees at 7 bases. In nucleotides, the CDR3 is TGTGCCAGCAGTTACCAGGGGGGGTACTATGGCTACACCTTC. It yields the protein CASSYQGGYYGYTF.